Listed below are T cell receptor beta chains from one sample, sequenced in a study of cytomegalovirus exposure and HLA in healthy donors. Repertoires were generated with immunoSEQ multiplex PCR, while TCRdb's copy carries only in-frame clones and drops some. This table holds around 300,000 clones, 88% found once. Sequencing was done on a sample of PBMCs. These receptors were collected from a man aged 25 to 40 in good health and CMV-seronegative. Both conserved end residues are part of each CDR3. A D gene is named only where the DNA matches it firmly. Only some rows state a clone size, as once, few, many or a class for expanded clones.

J gene | D gene | clone size | V gene | CDR3 length | CDR3 protein | CDR3 DNA
TRBJ2-7 | TRBD1 | NA | TRBV7-2 | 13 | CASSLTGQNEQYF | TGTGCCAGCAGCTTAACGGGACAGAATGAGCAGTACTTC
TRBJ1-5 | NA | NA | TRBV6-5 | 14 | CASSYRGGNQPQHF | TGTGCCAGCAGTTACAGGGGTGGCAATCAGCCCCAGCATTTT
TRBJ2-7 | TRBD1 | NA | TRBV11-2 | 18 | CASSRQGQGRFPQYEQYF | TGTGCCAGCAGCCGCCAGGGACAGGGCCGATTTCCCCAATACGAGCAGTACTTC
TRBJ2-7 | TRBD2 | NA | TRBV5-6 | 17 | CASSSDDRLAGTYEQYF | TGTGCCAGCAGCTCAGACGATAGACTAGCGGGAACCTACGAGCAGTACTTC
TRBJ2-1 | TRBD1 | NA | TRBV20-1 | 11 | CRGTGNNEQFF | TGCAGGGGGACAGGGAACAATGAGCAGTTCTTC
TRBJ2-1 | TRBD1 | NA | TRBV15 | 15 | CATSVDRGFYNEQFF | TGTGCCACCAGCGTTGACAGGGGATTTTACAATGAGCAGTTCTTC
TRBJ1-2 | NA | NA | TRBV13 | 9 | CASLRGYTF | TGTGCCAGCCTTCGGGGCTACACCTTC
TRBJ2-3 | NA | NA | TRBV2 | 14 | CASRIDRYTDTQYF | TGTGCCAGCAGGATCGACAGATATACAGATACGCAGTATTTT
TRBJ1-2 | NA | NA | TRBV7-9 | 14 | CASSQGKGREGYTF | TGTGCCAGCAGCCAAGGGAAGGGGCGGGAAGGCTACACCTTC
TRBJ2-7 | TRBD2 | NA | TRBV11-2 | 16 | CASSSLAGGPIYEQYF | TGTGCCAGCAGCTCCCTTGCGGGGGGGCCTATATACGAGCAGTACTTC
TRBJ2-3 | TRBD1 | NA | TRBV10-2 | 17 | CASSDYLGTGSSDTQYF | TGCGCCAGCAGTGACTACCTCGGGACAGGGAGTTCAGATACGCAGTATTTT
TRBJ2-5 | TRBD1 | NA | TRBV25-1 | 13 | CASSGTGSRTQYF | TGTGCCAGCAGCGGGACAGGTTCACGGACCCAGTACTTC
TRBJ2-7 | NA | NA | TRBV7-9 | 12 | CASSETGYEQYF | TGTGCCAGCAGCGAGACAGGCTACGAGCAGTACTTC
TRBJ2-7 | NA | few | TRBV7-2 | 12 | CASSWGVDEQYF | TGTGCCAGCAGCTGGGGGGTCGACGAGCAGTACTTC
TRBJ1-3 | NA | NA | TRBV7-9 | 14 | CASSQGASGNTIYF | TGTGCCAGCAGCCAAGGGGCCTCTGGAAACACCATATATTTT
TRBJ1-3 | TRBD1 | NA | TRBV11-2 | 15 | CASSLDRTGRNTIYF | TGTGCCAGCAGCTTAGACCGGACAGGGAGAAACACCATATATTTT
TRBJ1-2 | NA | NA | TRBV5-8 | 15 | CASSRVGGRRGGYTF | TGTGCCAGCAGCCGGGTAGGGGGTCGTCGAGGAGGCTACACCTTC
TRBJ1-5 | NA | NA | TRBV28 | 16 | CASSDSGGYSNQPQHF | TGTGCCAGCAGCGACTCTGGGGGGTATAGCAATCAGCCCCAGCATTTT
TRBJ2-1 | TRBD2 | NA | TRBV7-9 | 16 | CASSLEARGGGNEQFF | TGTGCCAGCAGCTTAGAAGCTCGCGGGGGGGGCAATGAGCAGTTCTTC
TRBJ2-2 | TRBD1 | once | TRBV5-1 | 15 | CASSLGQGKTGELFF | TGCGCCAGCAGCTTGGGACAGGGAAAGACCGGGGAGCTGTTTTTT
TRBJ2-3 | NA | NA | TRBV7-9 | 13 | CASTRGSTDTQYF | TGTGCCAGCACAAGGGGGAGCACAGATACGCAGTATTTT
TRBJ1-4 | TRBD1 | NA | TRBV27 | 14 | CASSSGQGSEKLFF | TGTGCCAGCAGTTCAGGACAGGGGAGTGAAAAACTGTTTTTT
TRBJ2-3 | NA | NA | TRBV10-3 | 16 | CAISEKGGGHTDTQYF | TGTGCCATCAGTGAGAAGGGAGGGGGGCACACAGATACGCAGTATTTT
TRBJ1-2 | TRBD1 | NA | TRBV19 | 13 | CASSIDRAYGYTF | TGTGCCAGTAGTATCGACAGGGCCTATGGCTACACCTTC
TRBJ1-1 | NA | NA | TRBV6-5 | 13 | CATNRGLNTEAFF | TGTGCCACCAATAGGGGCTTGAACACTGAAGCTTTCTTT
TRBJ2-2 | TRBD2 | NA | TRBV27 | 18 | CASSPQGLVVSATGELFF | TGTGCCAGCAGTCCTCAGGGACTAGTGGTCTCCGCCACCGGGGAGCTGTTTTTT
TRBJ2-7 | NA | NA | TRBV30 | 11 | CAWGSLYEQYF | TGTGCCTGGGGGAGTCTTTACGAGCAGTACTTC
TRBJ2-5 | NA | NA | TRBV7-9 | 16 | CASAGSTGGSQETQYF | TGTGCCAGCGCGGGTTCGACAGGTGGTTCCCAAGAGACCCAGTACTTC
TRBJ2-3 | TRBD2 | NA | TRBV7-8 | 17 | CASRASSGGSSTDTQYF | TGTGCCAGCCGCGCGAGTAGCGGGGGGTCTAGCACAGATACGCAGTATTTT
TRBJ1-2 | NA | NA | TRBV5-1 | 16 | CASSYTDIAAGYGYTF | TGCGCCAGCAGCTATACAGACATTGCAGCTGGCTATGGCTACACCTTC
TRBJ1-1 | NA | NA | TRBV20-1 | 11 | CSASRWTEAFF | TGCAGTGCTAGCCGGTGGACTGAAGCTTTCTTT